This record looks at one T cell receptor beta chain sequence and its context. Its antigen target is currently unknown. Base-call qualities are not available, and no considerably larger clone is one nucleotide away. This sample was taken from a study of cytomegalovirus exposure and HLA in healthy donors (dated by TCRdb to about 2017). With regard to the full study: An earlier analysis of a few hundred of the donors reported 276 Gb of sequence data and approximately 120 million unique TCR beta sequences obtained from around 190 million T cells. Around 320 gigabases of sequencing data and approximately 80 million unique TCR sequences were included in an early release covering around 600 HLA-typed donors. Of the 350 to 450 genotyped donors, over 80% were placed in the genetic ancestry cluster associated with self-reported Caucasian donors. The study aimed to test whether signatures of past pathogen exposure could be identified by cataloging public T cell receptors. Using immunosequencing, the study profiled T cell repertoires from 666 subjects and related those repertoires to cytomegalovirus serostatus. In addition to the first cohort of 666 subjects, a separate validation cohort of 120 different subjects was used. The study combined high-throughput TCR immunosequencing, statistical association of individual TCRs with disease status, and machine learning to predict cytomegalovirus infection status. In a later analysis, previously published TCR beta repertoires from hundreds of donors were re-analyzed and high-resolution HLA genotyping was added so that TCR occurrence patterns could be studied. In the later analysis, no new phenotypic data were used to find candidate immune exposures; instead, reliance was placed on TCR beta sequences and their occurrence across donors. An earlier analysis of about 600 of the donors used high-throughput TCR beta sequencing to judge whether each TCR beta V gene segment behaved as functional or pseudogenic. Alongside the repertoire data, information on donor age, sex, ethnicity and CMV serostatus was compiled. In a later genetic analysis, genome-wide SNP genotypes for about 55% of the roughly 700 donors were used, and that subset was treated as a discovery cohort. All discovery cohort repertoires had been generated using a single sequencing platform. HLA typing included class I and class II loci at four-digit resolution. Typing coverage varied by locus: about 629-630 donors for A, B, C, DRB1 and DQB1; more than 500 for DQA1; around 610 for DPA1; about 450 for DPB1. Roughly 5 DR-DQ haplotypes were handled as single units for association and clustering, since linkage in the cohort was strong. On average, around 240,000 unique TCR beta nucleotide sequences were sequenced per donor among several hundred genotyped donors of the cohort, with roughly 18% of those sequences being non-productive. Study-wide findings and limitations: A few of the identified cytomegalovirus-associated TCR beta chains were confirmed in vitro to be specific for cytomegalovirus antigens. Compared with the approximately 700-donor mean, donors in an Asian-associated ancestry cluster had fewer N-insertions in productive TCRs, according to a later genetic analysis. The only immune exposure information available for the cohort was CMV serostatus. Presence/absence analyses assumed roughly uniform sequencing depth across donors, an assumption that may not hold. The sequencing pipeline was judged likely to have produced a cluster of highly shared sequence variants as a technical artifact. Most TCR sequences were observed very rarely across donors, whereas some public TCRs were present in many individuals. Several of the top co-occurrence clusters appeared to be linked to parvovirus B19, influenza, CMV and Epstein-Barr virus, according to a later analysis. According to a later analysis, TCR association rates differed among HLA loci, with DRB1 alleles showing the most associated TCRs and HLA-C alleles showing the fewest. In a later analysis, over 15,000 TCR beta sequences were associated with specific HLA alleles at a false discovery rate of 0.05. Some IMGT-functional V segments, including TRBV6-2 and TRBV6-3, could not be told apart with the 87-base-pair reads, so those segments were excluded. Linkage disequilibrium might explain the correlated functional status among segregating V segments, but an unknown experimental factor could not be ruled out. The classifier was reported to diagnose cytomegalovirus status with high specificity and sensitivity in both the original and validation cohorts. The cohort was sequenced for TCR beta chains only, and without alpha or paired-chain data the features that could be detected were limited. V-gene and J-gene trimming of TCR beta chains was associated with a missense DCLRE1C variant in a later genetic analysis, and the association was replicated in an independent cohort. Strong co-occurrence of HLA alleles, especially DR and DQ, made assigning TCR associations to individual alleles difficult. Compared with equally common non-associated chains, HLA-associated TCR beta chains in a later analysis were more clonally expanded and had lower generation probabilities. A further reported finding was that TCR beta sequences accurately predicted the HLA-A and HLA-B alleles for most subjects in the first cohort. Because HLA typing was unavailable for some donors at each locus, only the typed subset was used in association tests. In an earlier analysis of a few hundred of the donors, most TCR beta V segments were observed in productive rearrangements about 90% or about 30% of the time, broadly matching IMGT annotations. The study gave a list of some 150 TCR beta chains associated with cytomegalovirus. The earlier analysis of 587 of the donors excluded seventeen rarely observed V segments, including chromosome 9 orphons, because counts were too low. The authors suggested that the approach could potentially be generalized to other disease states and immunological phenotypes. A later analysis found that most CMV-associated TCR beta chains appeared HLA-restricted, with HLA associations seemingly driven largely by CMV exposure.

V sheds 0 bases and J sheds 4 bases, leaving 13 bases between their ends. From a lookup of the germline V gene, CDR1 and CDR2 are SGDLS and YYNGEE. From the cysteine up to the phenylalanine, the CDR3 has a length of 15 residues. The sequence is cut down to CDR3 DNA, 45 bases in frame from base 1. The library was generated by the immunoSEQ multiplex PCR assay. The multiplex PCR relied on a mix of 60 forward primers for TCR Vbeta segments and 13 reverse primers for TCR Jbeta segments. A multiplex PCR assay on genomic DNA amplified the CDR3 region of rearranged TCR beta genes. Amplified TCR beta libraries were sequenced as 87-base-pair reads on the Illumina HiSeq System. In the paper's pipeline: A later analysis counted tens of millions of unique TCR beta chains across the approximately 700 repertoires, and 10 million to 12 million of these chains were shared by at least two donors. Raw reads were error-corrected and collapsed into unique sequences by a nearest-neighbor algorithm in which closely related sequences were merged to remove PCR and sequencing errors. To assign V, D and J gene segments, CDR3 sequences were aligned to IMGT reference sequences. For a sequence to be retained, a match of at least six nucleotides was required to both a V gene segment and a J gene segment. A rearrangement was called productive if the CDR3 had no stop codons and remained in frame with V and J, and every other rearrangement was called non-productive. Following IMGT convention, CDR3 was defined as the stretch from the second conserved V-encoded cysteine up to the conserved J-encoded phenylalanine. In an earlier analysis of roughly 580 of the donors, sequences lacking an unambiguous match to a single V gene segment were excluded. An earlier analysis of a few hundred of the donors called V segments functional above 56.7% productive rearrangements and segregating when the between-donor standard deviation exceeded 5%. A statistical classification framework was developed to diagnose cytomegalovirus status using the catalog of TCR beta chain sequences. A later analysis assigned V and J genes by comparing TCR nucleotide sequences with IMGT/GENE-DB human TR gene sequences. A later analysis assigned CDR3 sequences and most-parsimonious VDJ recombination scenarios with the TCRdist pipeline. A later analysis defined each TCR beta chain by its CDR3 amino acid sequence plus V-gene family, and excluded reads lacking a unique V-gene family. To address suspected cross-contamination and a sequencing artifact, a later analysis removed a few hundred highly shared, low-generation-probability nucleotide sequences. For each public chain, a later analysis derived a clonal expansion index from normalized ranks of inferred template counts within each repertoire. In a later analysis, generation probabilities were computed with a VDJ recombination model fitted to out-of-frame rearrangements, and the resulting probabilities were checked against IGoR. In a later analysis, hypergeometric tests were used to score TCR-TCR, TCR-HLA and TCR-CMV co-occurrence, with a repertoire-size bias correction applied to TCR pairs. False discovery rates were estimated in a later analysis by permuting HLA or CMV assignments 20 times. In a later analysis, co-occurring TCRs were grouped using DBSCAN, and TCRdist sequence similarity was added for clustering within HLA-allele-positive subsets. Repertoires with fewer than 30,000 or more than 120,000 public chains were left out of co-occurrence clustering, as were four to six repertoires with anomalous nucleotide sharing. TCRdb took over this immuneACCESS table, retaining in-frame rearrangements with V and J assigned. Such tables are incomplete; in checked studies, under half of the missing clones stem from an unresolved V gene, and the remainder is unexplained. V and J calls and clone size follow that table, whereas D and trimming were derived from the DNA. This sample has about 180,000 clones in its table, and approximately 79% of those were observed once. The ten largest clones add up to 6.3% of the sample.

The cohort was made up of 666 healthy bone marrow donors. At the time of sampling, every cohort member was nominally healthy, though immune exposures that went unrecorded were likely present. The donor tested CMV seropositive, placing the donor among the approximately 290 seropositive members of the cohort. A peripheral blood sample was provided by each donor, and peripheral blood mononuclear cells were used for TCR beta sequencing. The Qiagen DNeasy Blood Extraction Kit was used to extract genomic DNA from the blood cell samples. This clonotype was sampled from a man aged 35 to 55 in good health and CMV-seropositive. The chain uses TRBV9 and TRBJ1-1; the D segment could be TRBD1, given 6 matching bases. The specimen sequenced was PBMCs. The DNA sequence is TGTGCCAGCAGCGTAGGAGGGACAATTCTCACTGAAGCTTTCTTT. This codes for CASSVGGTILTEAFF.